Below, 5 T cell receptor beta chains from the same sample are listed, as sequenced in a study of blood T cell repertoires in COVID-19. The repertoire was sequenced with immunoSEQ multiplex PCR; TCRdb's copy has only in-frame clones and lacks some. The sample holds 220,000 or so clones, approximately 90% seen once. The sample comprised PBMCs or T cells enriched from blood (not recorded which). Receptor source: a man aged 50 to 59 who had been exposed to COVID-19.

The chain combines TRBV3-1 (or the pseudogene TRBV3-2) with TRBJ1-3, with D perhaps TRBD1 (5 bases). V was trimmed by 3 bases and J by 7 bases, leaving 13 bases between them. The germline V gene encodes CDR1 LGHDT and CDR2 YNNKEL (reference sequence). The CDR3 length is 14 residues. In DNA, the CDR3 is TGTGCCAGCAGCCACGGGGGTTCCGCGAACACCATATATTTT. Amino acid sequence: CASSHGGSANTIYF.

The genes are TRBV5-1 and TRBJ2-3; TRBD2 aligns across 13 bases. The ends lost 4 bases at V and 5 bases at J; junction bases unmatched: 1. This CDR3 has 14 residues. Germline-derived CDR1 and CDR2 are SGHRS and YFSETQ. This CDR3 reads CASSRLAGGDTQYF. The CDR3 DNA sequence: TGCGCCAGCAGCCGACTAGCGGGAGGAGATACGCAGTATTTT.

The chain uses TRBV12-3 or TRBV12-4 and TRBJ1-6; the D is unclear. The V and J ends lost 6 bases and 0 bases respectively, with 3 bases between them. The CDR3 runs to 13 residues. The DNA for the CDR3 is TGTGCCAGCAGGAGCTCCTATAATTCACCCCTCCACTTT. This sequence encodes CASRSSYNSPLHF.

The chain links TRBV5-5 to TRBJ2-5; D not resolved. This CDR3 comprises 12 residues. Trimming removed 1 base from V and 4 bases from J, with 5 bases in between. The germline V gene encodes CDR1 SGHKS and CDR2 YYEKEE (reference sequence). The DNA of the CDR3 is TGTGCCAGCAGCTTGAACGGAGAGACCCAGTACTTC. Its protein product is CASSLNGETQYF.

The CDR3 DNA reads TGTGCCAGCAGCCAAGCGGGGAGGGCAGGGTTGGAAAAACTGTTTTTT. Translating gives CASSQAGRAGLEKLFF. J is TRBJ1-4 and V is TRBV3-1 (or the pseudogene TRBV3-2); tentatively, D is TRBD1 (5 bases). CDR1 is LGHDT, CDR2 YNNKEL, per germline (reference sequence). The ends were cut back, 1 base at V and 8 bases at J, with 17 bases in the middle. The CDR3 is made up of 16 amino acids.